The 10 T cell receptor beta chains below were found in one sample sequenced in a study of T cell responses to AZD1222 COVID-19 vaccine. Sequencing used immunoSEQ multiplex PCR; TCRdb keeps in-frame clones, though not all of them. The sample contains 90,000 to 110,000 clones, roughly 88% of which appear only once. The sample was peripheral blood, taken on day 0 of AZD1222 vaccination. Source of these receptors: an adult in good health.

The chain carries TRBV2 and TRBJ1-5; the match to TRBD1 covers 7 bases. The length of the CDR3 is 14 residues. The V and J ends lost 8 bases and 0 bases, in that order; junction bases with no gene match: 4. In germline, CDR1 is SNHLY, CDR2 FYNNEI. CDR3: CASGGTVSNQPQHF. The CDR3 DNA is TGTGCCAGCGGCGGGACAGTTAGCAATCAGCCCCAGCATTTT.

This clone was seen a few times. The V and J genes are TRBV3-1 (or the pseudogene TRBV3-2) and TRBJ2-7, with D unresolved. Germline V CDR1 and CDR2: LGHDT, YNNKEL (reference sequence). With 1 base removed from V and 3 bases from J, the gap between germline ends came to 13 bases. This CDR3 has 15 residues. This CDR3 reads CASSQVPSFHYEQYF. CDR3 bases: TGTGCCAGCAGCCAAGTACCCTCGTTTCACTACGAGCAGTACTTC.

The V gene is TRBV3-1 (or the pseudogene TRBV3-2), the J gene TRBJ2-1; 8 nucleotides line up with TRBD2. CDR3 length equals 17 residues. The germline gives CDR1 LGHDT, CDR2 YNNKEL (reference sequence). J was trimmed by 6 bases and V by 0 bases; bases with no gene match: 10. CDR3 coding DNA: TGTGCCAGCAGCCAAGAAGGAGCGGGAGTTAGGGTCAATGAGCAGTTCTTC. This sequence encodes CASSQEGAGVRVNEQFF.

The V and J genes are TRBV11-3 and TRBJ2-1; 9 nucleotides agree with TRBD1. V shed 4 bases and J 9 bases; nucleotides not matched to a gene: 13. The CDR3 loop spans 16 amino acids. Germline V gene sequence: CDR1 SGHNT, CDR2 YENEEA. CDR3 sequence (DNA): TGTGCCAGCAGCTCAGCTACAGGGGGCGTTTTCGGTGAGCAGTTCTTC. This codes for CASSSATGGVFGEQFF.

The rearrangement links TRBV19 to TRBJ1-2; 7 nucleotides align to TRBD1. Germline loops: CDR1 LNHDA, CDR2 SQIVND (reference sequence). V was clipped by 4 bases and J by 6 bases; unmatched bases: 17. The CDR3 is made up of 17 amino acids. The CDR3 is CASSKRRTGAQNHGYTF. CDR3 coding DNA: TGTGCCAGTAGTAAGAGGCGTACAGGGGCGCAAAATCATGGCTACACCTTC.

The V call is TRBV5-1, the J call TRBJ2-1; the D is unclear. V was cut by 4 bases and J by 1 base, with 18 bases left in between. Germline V gene sequence: CDR1 SGHRS, CDR2 YFSETQ. This CDR3 is 17 amino acids long. The CDR3 reads CASSPQTMSLSYNEQFF. CDR3 DNA: TGCGCCAGCAGCCCCCAGACAATGTCTTTATCCTACAATGAGCAGTTCTTC.

J is TRBJ1-2 and V is TRBV4-3; 7 bases line up with TRBD1. This CDR3 comprises 14 residues. CDR1 and CDR2 from the germline V gene are LGHNA and YSLEER. The V and J ends lost 3 bases and 5 bases, in that order; junction bases with no gene match: 6. The CDR3: CASSQDTGQYGYTF. The DNA for the CDR3 is TGCGCCAGCAGCCAGGATACGGGACAGTATGGCTACACCTTC.

The CDR3 region has the DNA TGTGCCAGTAGTATAGTCGGACAGGGGGCATCTGGAAATGAGCAGTTCTTC. This sequence encodes CASSIVGQGASGNEQFF. This chain links TRBV19 with TRBJ2-1; 11 bases map to TRBD1. The germline CDR1 and CDR2 sequences are LNHDA and SQIVND (reference sequence). This CDR3 is built from 17 residues. J lost 7 bases, V lost 1 base, and 9 bases had no gene match.

The gene calls are TRBV2 and TRBJ1-3, with a possible D match to TRBD1 (5 bases). Trimming removed 7 bases at V and 0 bases at J, with 22 bases between. Germline V gene data show CDR1 as SNHLY and CDR2 as FYNNEI. This CDR3 has 18 amino acids. CDR3: CASTEDRNRGFSGNTIYF. The CDR3 DNA follows: TGTGCCAGCACAGAGGACCGGAATAGGGGTTTCTCTGGAAACACCATATATTTT.

The V and J genes are TRBV4-1 and TRBJ1-5; D is unresolved. This CDR3 contains 14 residues. The V gene's germline CDR1 is MGHRA and CDR2 YSYEKL. Deletions cut 1 base from V and 0 bases from J, with 4 bases between. The CDR3 is CASSQGTSNQPQHF. CDR3 bases: TGCGCCAGCAGCCAAGGAACTAGCAATCAGCCCCAGCATTTT.